The 24 T cell receptor beta chains below were found in one sample sequenced in a study of T cell responses to AZD1222 COVID-19 vaccine. The protocol was immunoSEQ multiplex PCR, while the TCRdb copy is restricted to in-frame clones and leaves out a portion. The table has roughly 140,000 clones, approximately 92% seen once; the top ten hold 2.5% to 3.5%. The sample consisted of peripheral blood, taken 28 days after the second AZD1222 dose. The receptors stem from an adult who received the AZD1222 COVID-19 vaccine.

V and J are TRBV5-1 and TRBJ1-1; no definite D call. The CDR3 length is 16 residues. Germline values: CDR1 SGHRS, CDR2 YFSETQ. V was clipped by 4 bases and J by 5 bases, with 21 bases between them. CDR3 coding DNA: TGCGCCAGCAGCCCTGCTACGAGGGCCTCGAGGACTGAAGCTTTCTTT. Its protein product is CASSPATRASRTEAFF.

The chain couples TRBV27 to TRBJ1-2; 10 nucleotides match TRBD1. Germline loops: CDR1 MNHEY, CDR2 SMNVEV (reference sequence). After removal of 5 bases from V and 8 bases from J, the junction contained 5 bases not matched to a gene. This CDR3 comprises 13 residues. CDR3 sequence: CASSRQGASGYTF. The DNA for the CDR3 is TGTGCCAGCAGTCGACAGGGGGCGTCGGGCTACACCTTC.

The chain links TRBV6-2 or TRBV6-3 to TRBJ2-5, with 8 bases that match TRBD2. The CDR3 runs to 17 residues. Germline CDR1 and CDR2: MNHEY and SVGEGT. V was pared by 2 bases and J by 2 bases, with 10 bases of the junction left unmatched. This CDR3 is CASSYGLAGLHQETQYF. The CDR3 DNA reads as TGTGCCAGCAGTTACGGGCTAGCGGGTCTACATCAAGAGACCCAGTACTTC.

This sequence joins TRBV28 and TRBJ2-1; 7 nucleotides agree with TRBD2. The V and J ends lost 6 bases and 2 bases, in that order; junction bases with no gene match: 4. The CDR3 is 14 amino acids. Germline V gene data show CDR1 as MDHEN and CDR2 as SYDVKM. CDR3 sequence (DNA): TGTGCCAGCAGAGAAGCGGGACCCTACAATGAGCAGTTCTTC. It is translated as CASREAGPYNEQFF.

This clone has just one count. The V call is TRBV10-3, the J call TRBJ1-1, with D unclear. The CDR3 has 14 amino acids. CDR1 ENHRY and CDR2 SYGVKD come from the germline V gene. Trimming cost V 3 bases and J 3 bases, with 11 bases left between them. CDR3 region: CAISDGVRDTEAFF. The CDR3 bases are TGTGCCATCAGTGATGGGGTGAGGGACACTGAAGCTTTCTTT.

The chain is built from TRBV5-1 and TRBJ1-2; no reliable D call. V lost 4 bases and J lost 2, with 3 bases in between. The germline CDR1 and CDR2 sequences are SGHRS and YFSETQ. This CDR3 has 11 residues. This chain's CDR3 is CASSENYGYTF. DNA of the CDR3: TGCGCCAGCAGCGAAAACTATGGCTACACCTTC.

This CDR3 reads CASSLGRPDTQYF. In DNA, the CDR3 is TGTGCCAGCAGCTTAGGACGGCCAGATACGCAGTATTTT. The J gene is TRBJ2-3, the V gene TRBV7-9; D remains unclear. Trimming removed 1 base at V and 4 bases at J, with 6 bases between. The CDR3 length is 13 residues. CDR1 is SEHNR and CDR2 is FQNEAQ in the germline V gene (reference sequence).

V usage is TRBV18 and J usage is TRBJ1-2; 7 bases line up with TRBD1. Germline CDR1 reads KGHSH; CDR2 reads LQKENI. V was pared by 0 bases and J by 6 bases, with 1 base of the junction left unmatched. This CDR3 contains 13 residues. In nucleotides, the CDR3 is TGTGCCAGCTCACCACCGACAGGGAATGGCTACACCTTC. The encoded protein is CASSPPTGNGYTF.

This chain joins TRBV19 and TRBJ1-2; 7 bases map to TRBD1. Germline V gene data show CDR1 as LNHDA and CDR2 as SQIVND (reference sequence). The CDR3 spans 14 residues. J was trimmed by 7 bases and V by 7 bases; bases with no gene match: 12. The CDR3 DNA sequence: TGTGCCAGTATAGGGGGAGGGGGCACTAGTGGCTACACCTTC. Its protein is CASIGGGGTSGYTF.

The chain joins TRBV19 to TRBJ2-1; D gene unclear. Trimming removed 0 bases from V and 0 bases from J, with 3 bases in between. In germline, CDR1 is LNHDA, CDR2 SQIVND (reference sequence). This CDR3 is built from 14 residues. CDR3 DNA: TGTGCCAGTAGTATAGATAGCTCCTACAATGAGCAGTTCTTC. Residues: CASSIDSSYNEQFF.

The chain employs TRBV11-3 and TRBJ2-7; 10 positions match TRBD2. CDR3 size: 17 residues. The germline gives CDR1 SGHNT, CDR2 YENEEA. The junction had 15 bases not matched to a gene; V was cut back by 5 bases and J by 5 bases. CDR3 sequence (DNA): TGTGCCAGCAGCAGACGGAAGATAGCGGGAGGAATCGACGAGCAGTACTTC. This translates into CASSRRKIAGGIDEQYF.

The genes are TRBV18 and TRBJ2-3, with 12 bases fitting TRBD2. The J segment lost 5 bases and the V segment lost 1 base, leaving 7 bases of the junction unmatched. CDR3 length: 17 amino acids. Germline V gene data show CDR1 as KGHSH and CDR2 as LQKENI. The CDR3 nucleotides are TGTGCCAGCTCACCACTGCTAGCGGGAGGGCGAGGAGATACGCAGTATTTT. It codes for CASSPLLAGGRGDTQYF. Complete variable domain (other parts from reference TRBV18 and TRBJ2-3): NAGVMQNPRHLVRRRGQEARLRCSPMKGHSHVYWYRQLPEEGLKFMVYLQKENIIDESGMPKERFSAEFPKEGPSILRIQQVVRGDSAAYFCASSPLLAGGRGDTQYFGPGTRLTVL.

The rearrangement joins TRBV6-7 to TRBJ1-2; 8 nucleotides align to TRBD1. TRBV6-7 is an ORF, and what it does is uncertain. V trimming: 7 bases; J trimming: 2 bases; junction bases outside the gene matches: 9. CDR3 size: 15 residues. CDR3 residues: CASILRGQDNYGYTF. The CDR3 coding sequence is TGTGCCAGCATCCTCAGGGGACAGGACAACTATGGCTACACCTTC.

The chain uses TRBV28 and TRBJ2-5, with D hard to call. Deletions cut 3 bases from V and 5 bases from J, with 13 bases between. Germline V gives CDR1 MDHEN, CDR2 SYDVKM. The CDR3 has 14 amino acids. The CDR3 DNA reads as TGTGCCAGCAGTTTGACCCGGGTCGGGGAGACCCAGTACTTC. The encoded protein is CASSLTRVGETQYF. Full variable domain (outside the CDR3, taken from reference TRBV28 and TRBJ2-5): DVKVTQSSRYLVKRTGEKVFLECVQDMDHENMFWYRQDPGLGLRLIYFSYDVKMKEKGDIPEGYSVSREKKERFSLILESASTNQTSMYLCASSLTRVGETQYFGPGTRLLVL.

Only one count was recorded for this clone. The V call is TRBV11-2, the J call TRBJ2-6; D unclear. CDR1 and CDR2 from the germline V gene are SGHAT and FQNNGV. The CDR3 is 18 residues long. Trimming took 2 bases from V and 0 from J, leaving 14 bases between them. The CDR3 reads CASSLSPLQTSGANVLTF. Written as DNA, the CDR3 is TGTGCCAGCAGCTTATCGCCCCTACAGACCTCTGGGGCCAACGTCCTGACTTTC.

The chain recombines TRBV24-1 with TRBJ2-2, with TRBD1 identical over 7 bases. Germline V gives CDR1 KGHDR, CDR2 SFDVKD. The CDR3 is 12 residues long. This CDR3 is CAAGGYTGELFF. In DNA form, the CDR3 reads TGTGCTGCAGGGGGATACACCGGGGAGCTGTTTTTT.

The rearrangement links TRBV4-3 to TRBJ2-7; 9 bases fit TRBD1. The V gene end was trimmed by 0 bases and the J gene end by 2 bases; junction bases not matched to a gene: 5. CDR3 length: 16 amino acids. CDR1 is LGHNA, CDR2 YSLEER, per germline. The CDR3 DNA sequence: TGCGCCAGCAGCCAAGATTTCGGGGACAGGGCCTACGAGCAGTACTTC. This translates into CASSQDFGDRAYEQYF.

The chain links TRBV19 to TRBJ2-7; TRBD2 aligns across 12 bases. The CDR3 extends over 16 amino acids. Trimming at V came to 5 bases and at J to 4 bases, leaving 9 bases not matched to a gene. Germline-derived CDR1 and CDR2 are LNHDA and SQIVND (reference sequence). The CDR3 region has the DNA TGTGCCAGTAGTCCCAGACTAGCGGGAGCTAGTTACGAGCAGTACTTC. As protein: CASSPRLAGASYEQYF.

V usage is TRBV9 and J usage is TRBJ1-5, with D perhaps matching TRBD1 (5 bases). Trimming shortened V by 3 bases and J by 1 base, and 5 bases separated the two germline ends. Germline assignment: CDR1 SGDLS and CDR2 YYNGEE. The CDR3 has 13 residues. In DNA form, the CDR3 reads TGTGCCAGCAGCGGGGACAGCAATCAGCCCCAGCATTTT. Amino acids: CASSGDSNQPQHF.

The rearrangement links TRBV4-3 to TRBJ1-2; D is unclear. Germline V gene data show CDR1 as LGHNA and CDR2 as YSLEER. This CDR3 is built from 14 residues. The V end was cut by 3 bases, the J end by 6 bases, with 14 bases between. DNA of the CDR3: TGCGCCAGCAGCCATAGAGGTGAGGGAGATGGCTACACCTTC. It is translated as CASSHRGEGDGYTF.

This chain links TRBV7-9 with TRBJ2-1, with D perhaps matching TRBD2 (6 bases). The V gene's germline CDR1 is SEHNR and CDR2 FQNEAQ (reference sequence). The ends were cut back, 1 base at V and 8 bases at J, with 18 bases in the middle. This CDR3 is built from 16 residues. The CDR3 here is CASSLVLTGVRHEQFF. Written as DNA, the CDR3 is TGTGCCAGCAGCTTAGTGTTGACGGGAGTTAGGCATGAGCAGTTCTTC. Variable domain in full (rest from reference TRBV7-9 and TRBJ2-1): DTGVSQNPRHKITKRGQNVTFRCDPISEHNRLYWYRQTLGQGPEFLTYFQNEAQLEKSRLLSDRFSAERPKGSFSTLEIQRTEQGDSAMYLCASSLVLTGVRHEQFFGPGTRLTVL.

The chain is built from TRBV4-1 and TRBJ1-1; 7 bases are a match to TRBD1. The germline gives CDR1 MGHRA, CDR2 YSYEKL. CDR3 length: 17 amino acids. V shed 3 bases and J 2 bases; nucleotides not matched to a gene: 12. As DNA, the CDR3 is TGCGCCAGCAGCCAGACTCCAGGGGGAATAGTAAACACTGAAGCTTTCTTT. It codes for CASSQTPGGIVNTEAFF.

This CDR3 is CASSPDPDRVYGYTF. The CDR3 nucleotides read TGTGCCAGCAGTCCCGATCCGGATCGGGTATATGGCTACACCTTC. The V call is TRBV28, the J call TRBJ1-2; the D is unclear. Germline V gene lookup returns CDR1 MDHEN and CDR2 SYDVKM. The CDR3 runs to 15 residues. V lost 5 bases to trimming and J lost 5 bases, with 18 bases between them.

This rearrangement joins TRBV30 to TRBJ2-5; D may correspond to TRBD1 or TRBD2 (6 bases each). CDR3 length: 13 residues. Germline V gene data show CDR1 as GTSNPN and CDR2 as SVGIG (reference sequence). V shed 3 bases and J shed 5 bases, with 13 bases lying between them. In DNA, the CDR3 is TGTGCCTGGAGGACCGGGGGCGTGGAGACCCAGTACTTC. As protein: CAWRTGGVETQYF.